The 27 T cell receptor beta chains below were found in one sample sequenced in a study of spatial heterogeneity in lung cancer. TCRdb fed the 5' RACE reads into MiXCR, producing one record per CDR3 protein. The data hold around 110,000 distinct CDR3 sequences, with 9% to 15% observed a single time. Time point indicated: blood at routine non-recurrence follow-up after resection. Unsorted whole RNA from tumor, nontumor lung or frozen PBMC underwent sequencing. The specimen was PBMCs, collected at follow-up. All receptors come from a male donor with early-stage non-small cell lung cancer.

V gene TRBV2 combines with J gene TRBJ1-6; no clear D gene. V was shortened by 7 bases and J by 10 bases, with 14 bases between the two germline ends. Germline V gene lookup returns CDR1 SNHLY and CDR2 FYNNEI. This CDR3 spans 13 amino acids. The CDR3 DNA reads TGTGCCAGCACCCAGAATCGGGGATCACCCCTCCACTTT. Its translation is CASTQNRGSPLHF.

The chain links TRBV6-5 to TRBJ1-5, with a weak D call TRBD1 (6 bases). The CDR3 runs to 14 residues. Germline lookup yields CDR1 MNHEY and CDR2 SVGAGI. V was cut by 0 bases and J by 8 bases, with 11 bases left in between. The DNA for the CDR3 is TGTGCCAGCAGTTACTCCCAGGGGTGGGAGCCCCAGCATTTT. This gives the protein CASSYSQGWEPQHF.

This clonotype has only a few counts. The chain carries TRBV7-3 and TRBJ2-3, with D perhaps matching TRBD1 (6 bases). Germline assignment: CDR1 SGHTA and CDR2 FQGTGA. CDR3 length equals 14 residues. V was cut by 5 bases and J by 2 bases, with 11 bases left in between. In nucleotides, the CDR3 is TGTGCCAGCAGCCACGACAGGTTCACAGATACGCAGTATTTT. Encoded protein: CASSHDRFTDTQYF.

This clonotype was seen at least ten times. The chain links TRBV27 to TRBJ2-1; possibly TRBD1 or TRBD2 for D (5 bases each). Germline CDR1 and CDR2: MNHEY and SMNVEV (reference sequence). V was trimmed by 2 bases and J by 3 bases, leaving 8 bases between them. The CDR3 loop spans 14 amino acids. The DNA of the CDR3 is TGTGCCAGCAGTTTAGGGGACCACTACAATGAGCAGTTCTTC. Translation gives CASSLGDHYNEQFF.

The chain joins TRBV10-3 to TRBJ2-7, with D perhaps matching TRBD1 or TRBD2 (5 bases each). The CDR3 covers 12 residues. V was trimmed by 3 bases and J by 6 bases, leaving 9 bases between them. Germline V gene sequence: CDR1 ENHRY, CDR2 SYGVKD. CDR3 nucleotides: TGTGCCATCAGTGATGGGGGACCCGAGCAGTACTTC. Translated, it gives CAISDGGPEQYF.

The table lists this clonotype with a few counts. The gene calls are TRBV29-1 and TRBJ1-2; D call uncertain. The CDR3 spans 11 residues. Germline loops: CDR1 SQVTM, CDR2 ANQGSEA. V shed 7 bases and J shed 4 bases, with 10 bases lying between them. The CDR3 here is CSASEIYGYTF. As DNA, the CDR3 is TGCAGCGCCTCCGAGATCTATGGCTACACCTTC.

The chain recombines TRBV12-3 or TRBV12-4 with TRBJ1-1; a possible D gene is TRBD1 (5 bases). Deletions cut 0 bases from V and 1 base from J, with 12 bases between. The CDR3 spans 16 residues. The CDR3: CASSLAGRSTNTEAFF. The CDR3 DNA reads as TGTGCCAGCAGTTTAGCGGGGCGGAGTACGAACACTGAAGCTTTCTTT.

This clonotype was observed at least ten times. This chain connects TRBV29-1 to TRBJ2-1; TRBD2 agrees at 8 bases. The CDR3 runs 16 residues. Trimming cost V 1 base and J 5 bases; bases outside gene matches: 10. Germline V gene data show CDR1 as SQVTM and CDR2 as ANQGSEA. The CDR3 DNA reads TGCAGCGTTGAAGGTCATAGCGGGGTAAACAACAATGAGCAGTTCTTC. Protein sequence: CSVEGHSGVNNNEQFF.

The chain is built from TRBV7-8 and TRBJ2-7; D might be TRBD1 (7 bases). V was cut by 5 bases and J by 5 bases, with 16 bases left in between. From germline, CDR1 is SGHVS and CDR2 FQNEAQ. There are 14 residues in the CDR3. This CDR3 is CASSLGGRGDEQYF. For the CDR3, the DNA is TGTGCCAGCAGCCTAGGGGGCAGGGGGGACGAGCAGTACTTC.

This clonotype has at least ten counts. V gene TRBV10-3 combines with J gene TRBJ2-1; D is ambiguous. There are 12 residues in the CDR3. Germline CDR1 reads ENHRY; CDR2 reads SYGVKD. The V gene lost 7 bases and the J gene lost 5 bases, with 9 bases spanning the gap. In nucleotides, the CDR3 is TGTGCCATCACTAGGAGAGACAATGAGCAGTTCTTC. This translates into CAITRRDNEQFF.

This clonotype has at least ten counts. V is TRBV7-9 and J is TRBJ1-6; D call uncertain. CDR1 and CDR2 from the germline V gene are SEHNR and FQNEAQ (reference sequence). This CDR3 has 12 amino acids. Trimming left V 1 base short and J 7 bases short, with 2 bases between. The DNA for the CDR3 is TGTGCCAGCAGCTTAGACAATTCACCCCTCCACTTT. Its protein is CASSLDNSPLHF. The full variable domain, with the rest looked up from reference TRBV7-9 and TRBJ1-6, is DTGVSQNPRHKITKRGQNVTFRCDPISEHNRLYWYRQTLGQGPEFLTYFQNEAQLEKSRLLSDRFSAERPKGSFSTLEIQRTEQGDSAMYLCASSLDNSPLHFGNGTRLTVT.

In its sample, this clonotype was seen many times. The chain combines TRBV27 with TRBJ2-5, with D uncertain. Germline V CDR1 and CDR2: MNHEY, SMNVEV (reference sequence). The CDR3 has 14 amino acids. V shed 2 bases and J shed 5 bases, with 12 bases lying between them. CDR3 protein: CASSLNPTGETQYF. The DNA of the CDR3 is TGTGCCAGCAGTTTAAACCCAACCGGGGAGACCCAGTACTTC.

The chain employs TRBV29-1 and TRBJ2-3, with a possible D match to TRBD2 (5 bases). The germline V gene has CDR1 SQVTM and CDR2 ANQGSEA. The V and J ends lost 0 bases and 8 bases respectively, with 12 bases between them. The CDR3 totals 13 residues. CDR3 sequence (DNA): TGCAGCGTTGAAGATCTCGCGGGTCTTACGCAGTATTTT. Protein product: CSVEDLAGLTQYF.

The chain couples TRBV7-9 to TRBJ1-4; TRBD1 might be the D (6 bases). Looked up from germline, CDR1 is SEHNR and CDR2 is FQNEAQ (reference sequence). The CDR3 contains 14 residues. Trimming cost V 5 bases and J 8 bases, with 15 bases left between them. Here the CDR3 reads CASSLHTGTEKLFF. The DNA for the CDR3 is TGTGCCAGCAGCCTTCATACCGGGACAGAAAAACTGTTTTTT.

V is TRBV20-1 and J is TRBJ2-1; D tentatively fits TRBD1 or TRBD2 (5 bases each). Trimming stripped 6 bases from V and 3 bases from J, with 15 bases between. CDR3 length: 14 residues. Germline CDR1 reads DFQATT; CDR2 reads SNEGSKA (reference sequence). CDR3 nucleotides: TGCAGTGCCACCGGGACGGCCCGCTACAATGAGCAGTTCTTC. It translates to CSATGTARYNEQFF.

This clonotype has just a few counts. The chain uses TRBV18 and TRBJ2-3, with 8 bases aligning to TRBD1. Germline trimming cut 2 bases from V and 4 bases from J; bases unmatched to any gene: 2. In germline, CDR1 is KGHSH, CDR2 LQKENI. CDR3 length: 14 amino acids. The CDR3 sequence is CASSPRTGPDTQYF. Written as DNA, the CDR3 is TGTGCCAGCTCACCAAGGACAGGGCCAGATACGCAGTATTTT.

This clonotype was found a few times. The chain has TRBV4-3 and TRBJ2-5; 8 nucleotides match TRBD1. The CDR3 is 14 amino acids. The germline CDR1 and CDR2 sequences are LGHNA and YSLEER. V was pared by 4 bases and J by 1 base, with 2 bases of the junction left unmatched. In DNA, the CDR3 is TGCGCCAGCAGCCGCACAGGGGGCCAAGAGACCCAGTACTTC. Amino acids: CASSRTGGQETQYF.

The chain uses TRBV29-1 and TRBJ1-2; 7 bases are a match to TRBD1. The V gene's germline CDR1 is SQVTM and CDR2 ANQGSEA. The trim removed 6 bases at V and 6 bases at J, leaving 4 bases unmatched. The CDR3 is made up of 11 amino acids. This chain's CDR3 is CSVAGGDGYTF. For the CDR3, the DNA is TGCAGCGTCGCAGGGGGGGATGGCTACACCTTC.

There are a few counts of this clonotype. The genes are TRBV30 and TRBJ2-5, with 10 positions matching TRBD2. The germline gives CDR1 GTSNPN, CDR2 SVGIG (reference sequence). The V segment lost 2 bases and the J segment 1 base; nucleotides outside the gene matches: 10. The CDR3 runs 17 residues. The CDR3 DNA reads TGTGCCTGGAGTCCCTTAAGCGGGGGGGCCCTCCAAGAGACCCAGTACTTC. Its protein is CAWSPLSGGALQETQYF.

This clonotype was seen more than once but under ten times. This rearrangement joins TRBV28 to TRBJ1-2; tentative D call: TRBD1 (6 bases). Trimming removed 7 bases from V and 8 bases from J, with 17 bases in between. CDR1 and CDR2 from the germline V gene are MDHEN and SYDVKM. The CDR3 has 13 residues. The CDR3 region is CASITGAKHGYTF. The CDR3 nucleotides read TGTGCCAGCATCACGGGGGCCAAACACGGCTACACCTTC.

This clonotype was recorded at least ten times. This chain links TRBV29-1 with TRBJ2-5, with 8 bases matching TRBD1. Germline assignment: CDR1 SQVTM and CDR2 ANQGSEA. The CDR3 spans 12 residues. The V segment lost 6 bases and the J segment 7 bases; nucleotides outside the gene matches: 7. The CDR3 coding sequence is TGCAGCGTCCGGACAGGGAGAGGGACCCAGTACTTC. It translates to CSVRTGRGTQYF.

This clonotype was seen a handful of times. The chain links TRBV15 to TRBJ1-1; D gene unclear. The germline V gene encodes CDR1 LNHNV and CDR2 YYDKDF (reference sequence). Deletions cut 0 bases from V and 8 bases from J, with 10 bases between. The CDR3 is 13 amino acids. CDR3 region: CATSRDQTVEAFF. CDR3 nucleotide sequence: TGTGCCACCAGCAGAGATCAGACCGTCGAAGCTTTCTTT. Complete variable domain (other parts from reference TRBV15 and TRBJ1-1): DAMVIQNPRYQVTQFGKPVTLSCSQTLNHNVMYWYQQKSSQAPKLLFHYYDKDFNNEADTPDNFQSRRPNTSFCFLDIRSPGLGDTAMYLCATSRDQTVEAFFGQGTRLTVV.

The sample holds many counts of this clonotype. The chain combines TRBV7-8 with TRBJ1-5; D is possibly TRBD1 (6 bases). Trimming pared 5 bases from V and 5 bases from J, leaving 10 bases between. The CDR3 runs 13 residues. The V gene's germline CDR1 is SGHVS and CDR2 FQNEAQ. The CDR3 region has the DNA TGTGCCAGCAGCCGCAGGGGAGATCAGCCCCAGCATTTT. It yields the protein CASSRRGDQPQHF.

V is TRBV6-2 or TRBV6-3 and J is TRBJ1-1; TRBD1 is a possible D gene (5 bases). The length of the CDR3 is 15 residues. CDR1 is MNHEY, CDR2 SVGEGT, per germline. Trimming removed 5 bases at V and 7 bases at J, with 20 bases between. The CDR3 DNA reads as TGTGCCAGCAGTAAGAACCAACCTCAGGGAATTGAAGCTTTCTTT. It encodes CASSKNQPQGIEAFF.

This clonotype appeared many times. The CDR3 is CSVSQQDAGRYEQYF. CDR3 coding DNA: TGCAGCGTCAGCCAACAGGATGCCGGCAGATACGAGCAGTACTTC. The chain combines TRBV29-1 with TRBJ2-7; the D gene is possibly TRBD1 (5 bases). With 6 bases removed from V and 4 bases from J, the gap between germline ends came to 22 bases. The CDR3 length is 15 residues. Germline CDR1 SQVTM, CDR2 ANQGSEA.

This clonotype has at least ten counts. The chain employs TRBV15 and TRBJ2-2; 8 positions match TRBD2. The CDR3 contains 13 residues. Trimming removed 7 bases from V and 4 bases from J; junction bases left unmatched: 2. Looked up from germline, CDR1 is LNHNV and CDR2 is YYDKDF (reference sequence). In nucleotides, the CDR3 is TGTGCCACCACAGCGGGGGCCACCGGGGAGCTGTTTTTT. As protein: CATTAGATGELFF.

The chain has TRBV5-1 and TRBJ2-1; 7 nucleotides agree with TRBD2. In germline, CDR1 is SGHRS, CDR2 YFSETQ. The CDR3 runs to 18 residues. V trimming: 0 bases; J trimming: 0 bases; junction bases outside the gene matches: 9. DNA for the CDR3: TGCGCCAGCAGCTTGGAGCGGGGCAACTACTACTCCTACAATGAGCAGTTCTTC. It yields the protein CASSLERGNYYSYNEQFF.